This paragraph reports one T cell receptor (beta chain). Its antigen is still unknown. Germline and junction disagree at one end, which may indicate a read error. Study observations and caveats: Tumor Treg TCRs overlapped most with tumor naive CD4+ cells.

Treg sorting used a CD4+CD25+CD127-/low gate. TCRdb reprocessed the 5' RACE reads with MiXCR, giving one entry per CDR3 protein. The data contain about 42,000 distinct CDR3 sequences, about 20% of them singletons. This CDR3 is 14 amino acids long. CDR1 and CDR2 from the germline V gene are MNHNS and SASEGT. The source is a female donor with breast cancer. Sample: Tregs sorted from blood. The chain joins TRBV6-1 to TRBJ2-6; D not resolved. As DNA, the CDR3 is TGTACCAGCAGTGAGTTGTCTGGGGCCAACGTCCTGACTTTC. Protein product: CTSSELSGANVLTF.